This is a list of T cell receptor beta chains from one sample in a study of blood T cells in healthy people across ages. TCRdb called the 5' RACE reads again in MiXCR, with one record for every CDR3 protein. This table holds roughly 860,000 distinct CDR3 sequences, around 68% found once. The sequenced sample was blood. The receptors originated from a young man in good health. CDR3s include the opening cysteine and the closing phenylalanine or tryptophan. A D gene is named only where the DNA matches it firmly. Clone size appears in some rows only: once, few, many, or a class for an expanded clone.

TRBJ2-7,TRBV27,NA,TRBD1,TGTGCCAGCACCCGACAGGGGATCCACGAGCAGTACTTC,CASTRQGIHEQYF
TRBJ1-2,TRBV11-1,NA,NA,TGTGCCAGCAGCTTAAGCGAAGGGGAGACTCTTCATCGGGGCTACACCTTC,CASSLSEGETLHRGYTF
TRBJ1-1,TRBV2,few,NA,TGTGCCAGCATTACGGCTGAAGCTTTCTTT,CASITAEAFF
TRBJ2-3,TRBV9,NA,TRBD2,TGTGCCAGCAGCGTAACGTTGTCGGAGCGGGGTAGCACAGATACGCAGTATTTT,CASSVTLSERGSTDTQYF
TRBJ2-1,TRBV20-1,few,NA,TGCAGTGCTGCAGGGTACAATGAGCAGTTCTTC,CSAAGYNEQFF
TRBJ1-2,TRBV7-9,NA,TRBD1,TGTGCCAGCCGGCAAACAGGGGGACTCTATGGCTACACCTTC,CASRQTGGLYGYTF
TRBJ2-7,TRBV28,NA,NA,TGTGCCAGCAGTTTTAGGGGGGTCCACGAGCAGTACTTC,CASSFRGVHEQYF
TRBJ2-7,TRBV28,few,NA,TGTGCCAGCAGTTCCCCCGGTGGCTTGGCCGAGCAGTACTTC,CASSSPGGLAEQYF
TRBJ1-6,TRBV6-1,NA,NA,TGTGCCAGCAGTGAAGCCCCTGGGGCATTTAGGCCCCTCCACTTT,CASSEAPGAFRPLHF
TRBJ2-5,TRBV10-3,many,TRBD2,TGTGCCATCAGTGCCGGCGGGGGACGGGAAGAGACCCAGTACTTC,CAISAGGGREETQYF
TRBJ1-2,TRBV10-3,NA,NA,TGTGCCCCCCGGTGGGTGGGCAGCTACTATGGCTACACCTTC,CAPRWVGSYYGYTF
TRBJ2-4,TRBV7-9,few,TRBD1,TGTGCCAGCAGCTTAGCAGCGACAGGGTGGGGCGACATTCAGTACTTC,CASSLAATGWGDIQYF
TRBJ2-1,TRBV9,NA,TRBD2,TGTGCCAGCAGCGGACGGCGGGGGAGCTCCTACAATGAGCAGTTCTTC,CASSGRRGSSYNEQFF
TRBJ2-6,TRBV5-1,once,NA,TGCGCCAGCAGCCAGTCCACAGGGCACGGGGCCAACGTCCTGACTTTC,CASSQSTGHGANVLTF
TRBJ2-6,TRBV6-2/TRBV6-3,NA,NA,TGTGCCAGCATGTTGGGGGGCTCTGGGGCCAACGTCCTGACTTTC,CASMLGGSGANVLTF
TRBJ2-5,TRBV2,NA,NA,TGTGCCAGCAGTCACGGGACCGACCAAGAGACCCAGTACTTC,CASSHGTDQETQYF
TRBJ2-1,TRBV20-1,NA,TRBD2,TGCAGTGCTAGGACGGGACTAGCATTCGCCTACAATGAGCAGTTCTTC,CSARTGLAFAYNEQFF
TRBJ2-4,TRBV6-2/TRBV6-3,once,NA,TGTGCCAGCAGTTACAGCCCAACCAAAAACATTCAGTACTTC,CASSYSPTKNIQYF
TRBJ2-1,TRBV6-1,once,NA,TGTGCCAGCAGTGAAGCGACAGGAGCCGGCTACAATGAGCAGTTCTTC,CASSEATGAGYNEQFF
TRBJ1-2,TRBV12-3/TRBV12-4,few,NA,TGTGCCAGCAGTTACGGGGGCTCTGGCTACACCTTC,CASSYGGSGYTF
TRBJ2-5,TRBV20-1,few,NA,TGCAGTGCTAGCCAGCGAGGGGGGGCCCCCGAGACCCAGTACTTC,CSASQRGGAPETQYF
TRBJ2-2,TRBV20-1,NA,TRBD2,TGCAGTGCTAGAGGATTAGGACTAGCGGTCACCGGGGAGCTGTTTTTT,CSARGLGLAVTGELFF
TRBJ2-7,TRBV7-3,NA,TRBD2,TGTGCCAGCAGCCCATCTGGCGGGGGGGCCCCCTACGAGCAGTACTTC,CASSPSGGGAPYEQYF
TRBJ2-2,TRBV9,NA,NA,TGTGCCAGCAGCTATCATACAACAGGAACGAACACCGGGGAGCTGTTTTTT,CASSYHTTGTNTGELFF
TRBJ2-3,TRBV7-3,NA,TRBD1,TGTGCCAGCAGCTCGCGTGGACAGGCGGTTGGGACAGATACGCAGTATTTT,CASSSRGQAVGTDTQYF
TRBJ2-1,TRBV9,once,TRBD1,TGTGCCAGCACCCCAAGGGTTTCGGACAGGGGATACAATGAGCAGTTCTTC,CASTPRVSDRGYNEQFF
TRBJ1-2,TRBV24-1,NA,TRBD1,TGTGCCACCAGTGAACCCGGGACAGGGGGAGGCTACACCTTC,CATSEPGTGGGYTF
TRBJ2-3,TRBV20-1,NA,TRBD2,TGCAGTGCTAGTGATATACGGGGGGGCGGGGATACGCAGTATTTT,CSASDIRGGGDTQYF
TRBJ2-1,TRBV4-3,NA,NA,TGCGCCAGCAGCCAAGTGGCAGAGTACAATGAGCAGTTCTTC,CASSQVAEYNEQFF
TRBJ2-1,TRBV7-2,few,NA,TGTGCCAGCAGCGCCCGCCAGGGAGTCCCCTACAATGAGCAGTTCTTC,CASSARQGVPYNEQFF
TRBJ2-3,TRBV7-2,NA,TRBD2,TGTGCCAGCCTAACTAGCGGCACAAATACGCAGTATTTT,CASLTSGTNTQYF
TRBJ2-1,TRBV20-1,few,NA,TGCAGTGCTAGACTGTCCAGCGGGGAGCAGTTCTTC,CSARLSSGEQFF
TRBJ2-3,TRBV4-2,NA,TRBD2,TGTGCCAGCAGCCATAATAGCGGGGGAATCGCAGATACGCAGTATTTT,CASSHNSGGIADTQYF
TRBJ1-4,TRBV6-5,NA,TRBD1,TGTGCCAGCAGTTACTCATGGGCGGCAGGGGGCAAGAATGAAAAACTGTTTTTT,CASSYSWAAGGKNEKLFF
TRBJ2-3,TRBV29-1,NA,NA,TGCAGCGCCGCCGGCAGCAACACAGATACGCAGTATTTT,CSAAGSNTDTQYF
TRBJ2-7,TRBV29-1,NA,NA,TGCAGCGTTGGGAGGACTCAATACGAGCAGTACTTC,CSVGRTQYEQYF
TRBJ2-5,TRBV12-3/TRBV12-4,few,NA,TGTGCCAGCAGACCGACAAGGGCCCAAGAGACCCAGTACTTC,CASRPTRAQETQYF
TRBJ1-5,TRBV15,few,NA,TGTGCCACCAGCAGAGATGCCCAGCCCCAGCATTTT,CATSRDAQPQHF
TRBJ2-3,TRBV20-1,few,TRBD2,TGCAGTGCTAGGACTAGCGCAGATACGCAGTATTTT,CSARTSADTQYF
TRBJ2-5,TRBV21-1,NA,NA,TGTGCCAGCAGCCCTCGCCGGGACAGGATCCAAGAGACCCAGTACTTC,CASSPRRDRIQETQYF